These 23 T cell receptor beta chains were sequenced from one sample in a study of beta chain features in type 1 diabetes. The entirety of the isolated RNA underwent reverse transcription, so expressed TCRB transcripts were sequenced. Assay used: immunoSEQ multiplex PCR; TCRdb lists only in-frame clones, some missing. The data show over 150,000 clones, over 7.5% seen once. Sequenced material: central memory CD4+ T cells from blood. The receptor source for this set is a man aged 18 to 29 in good health.

This chain links TRBV2 with TRBJ1-5; D may be TRBD1 (6 bases). CDR3 length: 14 residues. CDR1 and CDR2 from the germline V gene are SNHLY and FYNNEI. The germline V and J ends were trimmed by 7 bases and 9 bases, with 19 bases remaining between them. Written as DNA, the CDR3 is TGTGCCAGCATGGAGAGTTATACAGGGCGGCCCCAGCATTTT. Protein product: CASMESYTGRPQHF. Together with reference TRBV2 and TRBJ1-5, the CDR3 gives the full variable domain: EPEVTQTPSHQVTQMGQEVILRCVPISNHLYFYWYRQILGQKVEFLVSFYNNEISEKSEIFDDQFSVERPDGSNFTLKIRSTKLEDSAMYFCASMESYTGRPQHFGDGTRLSIL.

This clone showed up many times. This sequence joins TRBV14 and TRBJ2-7, with 8 bases lining up with TRBD2. Germline CDR1 is SGHDN and CDR2 is FVKESK. The CDR3 has 15 residues. After removal of 1 base from V and 7 bases from J, the junction contained 9 bases not matched to a gene. The CDR3 region has the DNA TGTGCCAGCAGCCAAGGAACTAGCGGTGTTAGGGAGCAGTACTTC. Translating gives CASSQGTSGVREQYF.

A few counts support this clone. Other DNA sequences within the sample encode an identical CDR3. The rearrangement uses TRBV2 and TRBJ1-5; 10 bases line up with TRBD1. The CDR3 has 14 amino acids. CDR1 and CDR2 from the germline V gene are SNHLY and FYNNEI. The V and J ends lost 6 bases and 2 bases, in that order; junction bases with no gene match: 1. The chain's CDR3 is CASRGTGGNQPQHF. CDR3 DNA sequence: TGTGCCAGCAGGGGGACAGGGGGCAATCAGCCCCAGCATTTT.

This chain joins TRBV7-2 and TRBJ2-5; TRBD2 agrees at 10 bases. The CDR3 contains 18 residues. With 1 base clipped from V and 2 bases from J, the junction kept 10 bases outside the gene matches. The germline CDR1 and CDR2 sequences are SGHTA and FQGNSA. The CDR3: CASSLGMGSGGLQETQYF. DNA for the CDR3: TGTGCCAGCAGCTTAGGGATGGGTAGCGGGGGGCTACAAGAGACCCAGTACTTC.

Only a few counts were recorded for this clone. The chain has TRBV15 and TRBJ2-2, with D possibly TRBD2 on 7 matching bases. The ends were cut back, 0 bases at V and 6 bases at J, with 20 bases in the middle. Per the germline V gene, CDR1 is LNHNV and CDR2 is YYDKDF (reference sequence). The CDR3 spans 18 residues. The CDR3 region is CATSRDIGSRGGAGELFF. The CDR3 DNA reads as TGTGCCACCAGCAGAGATATCGGGTCCCGAGGGGGGGCCGGGGAGCTGTTTTTT.

This clone was recorded a few times. One end of the junction is discordant with germline, which a read error may explain. The rearrangement uses TRBV7-7 and TRBJ2-5; perhaps TRBD2 as D (6 bases). This CDR3 is built from 13 residues. Germline V lookup: CDR1 SSHAT, CDR2 FNYEAQ (reference sequence). The CDR3 DNA reads as TGTGCTAGCAGCTTATGGGGGGAAGAGACCCAGTACTTC. Protein sequence: CASSLWGEETQYF.

This clone was counted between two and nine times. CDR3 residues: CASSPGTGGSNQPQHF. The CDR3 DNA is TGTGCCAGCTCACCCGGGACAGGGGGCAGTAATCAGCCCCAGCATTTT. This chain joins TRBV18 and TRBJ1-5; 12 bases line up with TRBD1. Germline V gene lookup returns CDR1 KGHSH and CDR2 LQKENI. This CDR3 has 16 amino acids. The junction had 4 bases not matched to a gene; V was cut back by 3 bases and J by 4 bases.

This clone was detected ten times or more. CDR3 nucleotides: TGTGCCACCAGCAGAGGGGCGACAGCCAACAATGAGCAGTTCTTC. This codes for CATSRGATANNEQFF. The chain joins TRBV15 to TRBJ2-1; D may be TRBD1 (5 bases). Per the germline V gene, CDR1 is LNHNV and CDR2 is YYDKDF (reference sequence). Trimming stripped 1 base from V and 5 bases from J, with 12 bases between. The CDR3 contains 15 residues.

V and J are TRBV27 and TRBJ1-1, with D possibly matching TRBD1 (5 bases). Germline V gene lookup returns CDR1 MNHEY and CDR2 SMNVEV (reference sequence). CDR3 length: 13 residues. V lost 4 bases and J 4 bases, leaving 10 bases between the germline ends. The CDR3 coding sequence is TGTGCCAGCAGTTGGTGGGGGGGCACTGAAGCTTTCTTT. This sequence encodes CASSWWGGTEAFF.

This sequence joins TRBV14 and TRBJ1-2, with 7 bases lining up with TRBD1. Germline trimming cut 0 bases from V and 4 bases from J; bases unmatched to any gene: 2. The CDR3 is 14 amino acids. Germline V gene lookup returns CDR1 SGHDN and CDR2 FVKESK. The CDR3 reads CASSQDRQGYGYTF. The CDR3 coding sequence is TGTGCCAGCAGCCAAGATAGACAGGGCTATGGCTACACCTTC.

In this sample, this clone turned up a few times. This chain uses TRBV5-4 with TRBJ2-7; the D gene is possibly TRBD1 (6 bases). V shed 2 bases and J shed 6 bases, with 21 bases lying between them. Germline lookup yields CDR1 SGHNT and CDR2 YYREEE (reference sequence). CDR3 length equals 16 residues. The CDR3 loop is CASSFVRGTPAGEQYF. Here the CDR3 DNA reads TGTGCCAGCAGCTTTGTGAGGGGGACCCCTGCGGGCGAGCAGTACTTC.

This clone appeared a few times. The chain carries TRBV2 and TRBJ2-5, with 7 bases identical to TRBD1. The better agreement between TRBJ2-7 and the DNA end casts doubt on the J call. Germline V gene sequence: CDR1 SNHLY, CDR2 FYNNEI. There are 14 residues in the CDR3. CDR3 protein: CASSERQGYYEQYF. The CDR3, as DNA: TGTGCCAGCAGCGAGAGACAGGGTTATTACGAGCAGTACTTC.

The genes are TRBV5-1 and TRBJ2-5; TRBD1 matches at 8 bases. The germline gives CDR1 SGHRS, CDR2 YFSETQ. Trimming at V came to 3 bases and at J to 4 bases, leaving 2 bases not matched to a gene. CDR3 length: 13 amino acids. The CDR3 reads CASSSGQGETQYF. The CDR3, as DNA: TGCGCCAGCAGCTCCGGACAGGGAGAGACCCAGTACTTC.

The chain carries TRBV28 and TRBJ2-5; 10 bases fit TRBD1. V shed 8 bases and J 0 bases; nucleotides not matched to a gene: 9. The germline CDR1 and CDR2 sequences are MDHEN and SYDVKM. This CDR3 comprises 16 residues. CDR3 nucleotide sequence: TGTGCCAGCCAAGGCACGGGACAGGGGTACCAAGAGACCCAGTACTTC. Encoded protein: CASQGTGQGYQETQYF.

This rearrangement joins TRBV6-5 to TRBJ1-3, with D unclear. V dropped 2 bases and J dropped 2 bases, with 7 bases sitting between them. The germline V gene encodes CDR1 MNHEY and CDR2 SVGAGI. The CDR3 runs 14 residues. The DNA of the CDR3 is TGTGCCAGCAGTTACGGAGGGCCTGGAAACACCATATATTTT. This codes for CASSYGGPGNTIYF.

This clone turned up a few times. The chain combines TRBV7-2 with TRBJ2-7; TRBD2 matches 8 bases. Germline CDR1 reads SGHTA; CDR2 reads FQGNSA. The trim removed 3 bases at V and 2 bases at J, leaving 6 bases unmatched. There are 15 residues in the CDR3. This chain's CDR3 is CASSFSGNPPYEQYF. CDR3 in DNA: TGTGCCAGCAGCTTTAGCGGGAATCCCCCCTACGAGCAGTACTTC.

This chain links TRBV18 with TRBJ2-1, with 9 bases identical to TRBD2. Per germline, CDR1 KGHSH and CDR2 LQKENI. Trimming removed 5 bases from V and 4 bases from J; junction bases left unmatched: 9. This CDR3 spans 16 amino acids. CDR3 sequence: CASSTIAGAPYNEQFF. The CDR3 DNA follows: TGTGCCAGCTCAACTATAGCGGGGGCCCCTTACAATGAGCAGTTCTTC. Combining the CDR3 with reference TRBV18 and TRBJ2-1 gives the whole variable domain NAGVMQNPRHLVRRRGQEARLRCSPMKGHSHVYWYRQLPEEGLKFMVYLQKENIIDESGMPKERFSAEFPKEGPSILRIQQVVRGDSAAYFCASSTIAGAPYNEQFFGPGTRLTVL.

This clone was found a few times. This sample also contains other DNA sequences that code for the same CDR3. The V call is TRBV14, the J call TRBJ1-5, with D uncertain. The V and J ends lost 0 bases and 4 bases respectively, with 4 bases between them. This CDR3 contains 13 residues. CDR1 is SGHDN and CDR2 is FVKESK in the germline V gene. The DNA of the CDR3 is TGTGCCAGCAGCCAAGATCGGAATCAGCCCCAGCATTTT. It encodes CASSQDRNQPQHF. Full variable domain (missing parts from reference TRBV14 and TRBJ1-5): EAGVTQFPSHSVIEKGQTVTLRCDPISGHDNLYWYRRVMGKEIKFLLHFVKESKQDESGMPNNRFLAERTGGTYSTLKVQPAELEDSGVYFCASSQDRNQPQHFGDGTRLSIL.

This clone has just a few counts. This CDR3 reads CASSYLWREGLFRLEQFF. The CDR3 DNA sequence: TGTGCCAGCAGCTACCTCTGGCGGGAGGGCTTATTTCGGCTTGAGCAGTTCTTC. The chain links TRBV7-2 to TRBJ2-1; TRBD2 agrees at 9 bases. With 4 bases clipped from V and 9 bases from J, the junction kept 19 bases outside the gene matches. The CDR3 totals 18 residues. Germline CDR1 SGHTA, CDR2 FQGNSA.

This clone turned up a few times. V usage is TRBV6-5 and J usage is TRBJ2-5, with 12 bases aligning to TRBD2. The CDR3 covers 15 residues. Germline assignment: CDR1 MNHEY and CDR2 SVGAGI. V lost 5 bases, J lost 3 bases, and 4 bases stayed unmatched. Here the CDR3 reads CASSTPSGREETQYF. CDR3 nucleotide sequence: TGTGCCAGCAGTACCCCTAGCGGGAGGGAAGAGACCCAGTACTTC.

The chain employs TRBV27 and TRBJ2-7; tentative D call: TRBD2 (5 bases). The germline V and J ends were trimmed by 3 bases and 3 bases, with 9 bases remaining between them. Germline-derived CDR1 and CDR2 are MNHEY and SMNVEV (reference sequence). The CDR3 is made up of 13 amino acids. CDR3 bases: TGTGCCAGCAGTTTGCATGGGAGCTACGAGCAGTACTTC. Translated: CASSLHGSYEQYF.

This clone was counted many times. The DNA of the CDR3 is TGTGCCATCAGTGAAACTGGCGGGAGTACGGATACGCAGTATTTT. It encodes CAISETGGSTDTQYF. The chain couples TRBV10-3 to TRBJ2-3; 7 bases align to TRBD2. CDR3 length equals 15 residues. V shed 3 bases, J shed 6 bases, and the junction held 9 bases outside the gene matches. The germline CDR1 and CDR2 sequences are ENHRY and SYGVKD.

In its sample, this clone was seen a few times. The J gene is TRBJ2-7, the V gene TRBV28, with 10 positions matching TRBD2. The CDR3 totals 14 residues. V lost 5 bases, J lost 1 base, and 2 bases stayed unmatched. CDR1 MDHEN and CDR2 SYDVKM come from the germline V gene. The CDR3 DNA reads as TGTGCCAGCAGTGTAGCGGGAGGATCCTACGAGCAGTACTTC. As protein: CASSVAGGSYEQYF.